The entry below describes one T cell receptor beta chain. This clone's antigen is unknown. Base-call qualities are not available, and no considerably larger clone is one nucleotide away. Each collaborating institution followed its own protocols to collect whole blood in K2EDTA tubes. Collaborator samples were shipped for TCRbeta analysis as frozen whole blood, isolated PBMCs, or DNA extracted from either sample type. The CDR3, cysteine through phenylalanine, is 17 amino acids long. The read is trimmed to its CDR3 DNA, 51 bases read in frame from base 1. From the germline V gene, CDR1 is LGHNT and CDR2 is FRNRAP. V has 1 base trimmed and J has 2 bases trimmed; junction bases matching no gene number 7. The data stem from a study of blood T cell repertoires in COVID-19 (dated by TCRdb to 2018 to 2021). In terms of the full investigation: Collaborator samples came from the United States, Italy and Spain and covered acute and convalescent phases of COVID-19. The dataset comprised deeply sampled blood TCRbeta repertoires from subjects exposed to, actively infected with, or recovered from COVID-19. The prospective study material was composed of cDNA or gDNA derived from T cells, B-cell-depleted T cells, or PBMCs. Samples came from the ongoing ImmuneRACE study (first 160 participants) plus 1,254 subjects from 6 global collaborators. The sample metadata nearly always contained a de-identified subject ID, COVID-19 status, age in years and sex. Where HLA class I and class II types were available, the types were taken from metadata supplied by the sample provider, not from assay-based typing. The repertoires were made available in a free public database intended to serve as a resource for research on the immune response to SARS-CoV-2.

TCRbeta CDR3 regions were amplified from genomic DNA by means of the immunoSEQ Assay, a bias-controlled multiplex PCR. In the paper's pipeline: The number of nucleated cells in each sample was estimated from the amplification of reference gene primers within the assay. To quantify the absolute abundance of each unique TCRbeta CDR3 rearrangement, sequence reads were collapsed and filtered. For each sample, productive Simpson clonality was calculated by taking the square root of Simpson's diversity index across productive rearrangements. The table comes from immuneACCESS by way of TCRdb, which keeps in-frame sequences with V and J called. Part of the clones is missing from these tables; in studies checked, under half for an unresolved V gene and the rest for unknown reasons. D and trimming were read from the DNA, whereas the V and J calls and clone size are those reported in that table. For this sample the table gives about 59,000 clones, of which 90% were detected only once. Around a sixth of the sample is in the top ten clones.

Overall study results and their limits: The quantity of clinical and demographic metadata differed by source and by participant and was supplied without curation.

What was sequenced was peripheral blood. This receptor was taken from an elderly man with acute or convalescent COVID-19. The rearranged chain carries TRBV12-5 and TRBJ2-3, with 9 central nucleotides matching TRBD2. The CDR3 region reads CASGLGTAGGHTDTQYF. The nucleotide sequence reads TGTGCTAGTGGTTTGGGTACAGCGGGGGGACACACAGATACGCAGTATTTT.